This TCR beta chain came from a study of neurological immune-mediated disorders (dated 2019 in TCRdb). About the full investigation: The study compared peripheral blood TCR-beta repertoires of HTLV-I-associated myelopathy (HAM/TSP) patients, multiple sclerosis patients and healthy controls using UMI-based sequencing. Longitudinal samples, technical triplicates and paired sorted CD4+ and CD8+ T-cell subsets, alongside PBMC samples, were included among the roughly 100 TCR-beta libraries. The cohort was made up of 68 subjects, consisting of about 15 HAM/TSP patients, 35 or so multiple sclerosis patients and around 20 healthy controls.

On the study overall, not on this receptor specifically: The highest TCR clonal expansion was observed in HAM/TSP patients, whereas the lowest was observed in MS patients, even when compared with healthy controls. No identical CDR3 amino acid sequences were shared among expanded clones across subjects, suggesting private TCR-beta repertoires in all groups.

For the unsorted PBMC libraries, 2 million PBMCs were stored in RNAlater at -80 degrees C until RNA extraction and were used to generate the libraries. Peripheral blood was subjected to Ficoll-Hypaque density gradient centrifugation to isolate PBMCs, which were then cryopreserved in liquid nitrogen. As to this clonotype: Its binding antigen is unknown. It is unclear where the CDR3 begins or ends on the DNA, so no DNA is shown, and the CDR3 is as TCRdb lists it.

From a lookup of the germline V gene (reference sequence), CDR1 and CDR2 are SEHNR and FQNEAQ. The CDR3 has 20 amino acids, counting the end cysteine and phenylalanine. cDNA was synthesized by template-switch 5'RACE using a primer with a 10-nucleotide random unique molecular identifier that tagged each TCR transcript. Every sequencing run covered 15-18 subjects and yielded more than 160 million TCR-beta sequences. The RNeasy kit was used for extraction of total RNA. Using the KAPA Real-time Library Amplification kit, TCR-beta VDJ regions were amplified with primers for the TCR constant region and the 5'RACE anchor. A first PCR added sample indexes and Illumina adaptors, and a second PCR then raised library yield. After purification with Ampure beads, the TCR product of roughly 650 bp was size-selected on a 2% E-gel SizeSelection system. Before pooling, library quality was checked on a Bioanalyzer, concentration was measured with Qubit, and libraries were quantified with the Kapa Library Quantification kit. Paired-end 2 x 150 bp sequencing of the libraries was performed on an Illumina HiSeq 2500. To increase sequence diversity, roughly 24-32% phiX was spiked into each library pool. As for the original processing: The quality-filtered reads were processed with the UMI-based MiGEC pipeline, whose error correction step removed more than 85% of the raw TCR sequences. IMGT germline references were used for alignment of VDJ genes, and clonotypes were defined by a unique CDR3 amino acid sequence together with V-J genes. VDJtools evaluated clonal expansion, Shannon diversity and CDR3 relatedness (CalcPairwiseDistances, ClusterSamples); CLCbio workbench built phylogenetic trees. Using coefficient-of-variation modelling across technical triplicates, the study counted a clone as expanded if it had at least 8 unique UMIs. In TCRdb, the public reads were trimmed at Q25 with fastp and aligned with MiXCR, with productive beta chains retained. Each CDR3 protein gets just one entry, which takes the most common genes and DNA from the rows behind it. The V and J calls follow TCRdb's processing rather than the paper's. The sample contains approximately 23,000 distinct CDR3 sequences, roughly a tenth of them found a single time. The ten largest clones represent 20% to 25% of the sample.

The source is a woman aged 60-75 years with HTLV-1-associated myelopathy (HAM/TSP). Source material: PBMCs. Here the chain combines TRBV7-9 and TRBJ1-4; the table assigns TRBD1, which was not confirmed against the DNA. The CDR3 reads as follows: CASSFYICSATGGRGEKLFF.